A selection of T cell receptor beta chains follows, all from one sample in a study of radiotherapy plus CTLA-4 blockade in lung cancer. Clones were read by immunoSEQ multiplex PCR, and TCRdb kept only the in-frame ones, dropping some. The sample has about 59,000 clones, roughly three quarters seen once. Sample: peripheral blood, taken from a patient treated with radiotherapy plus ipilimumab. Every receptor here comes from a human donor with non-small cell lung cancer who had a complete response to radiotherapy plus ipilimumab. CDR3s include the opening cysteine and the closing phenylalanine or tryptophan. Fields, in order: V gene, D gene, CDR3 protein. A D gene is named only where the DNA matches it firmly.

>TRBV7-6|.
CASSPGLLRRETQYF
>TRBV30|.
CAWSRGLSRDSTDTQYF
>TRBV2|TRBD1
CASSPRTGTTGELFF
>TRBV30|.
CAWSVSRGNSNQPQHF
>TRBV7-6|TRBD2
CASSFPAGGFGYEQYF
>TRBV9|.
CASSVVPGPTGELFF
>TRBV18|.
CASSLDRARSSYNEQFF
>TRBV6-4|.
CASIGGGDIGELFF
>TRBV6-6|.
CASRKGSGYTF
>TRBV18|TRBD1
CASSPNRGGTEAFF
>TRBV5-3|TRBD1
CARSPRTGSNEKLFF
>TRBV10-3|TRBD2
CAISILAGGPRTDTQYF
>TRBV7-2|TRBD2
CASSLGLAGATNTGELFF
>TRBV5-4|.
CASSLQTGANYGYTF
>TRBV7-3|TRBD2
CASSFVGGRGETQYF
>TRBV28|.
CASRNGIQPQHF
>TRBV5-5|.
CASSLRQGFSLEQYF
>TRBV10-3|TRBD1
CAISEQQGGEKLFF
>TRBV5-1|.
CASSLDGGNNQPQHF
>TRBV27|.
CASSPWGGSNYGYTF
>TRBV9|TRBD1
CASSVSLGTVSGNTIYF
>TRBV6-1|TRBD1
CASSEAGQSNQPQHF
>TRBV2|.
CASSEVPGVVGELFF
>TRBV28|TRBD1
CASTQSGTGVPEQYF
>TRBV28|TRBD1
CASSLSGQGVEKLFF
>TRBV7-2|TRBD2
CASSVRLAGGNEQFF
>TRBV11-2|.
CASSLVGLASLDTDTQYF
>TRBV28|TRBD1
CAGSGQGLNTEAFF
>TRBV11-3|.
CASSLGTAPYNEQFF
>TRBV5-5|TRBD1
CASRPGTGIQNTGELFF
>TRBV5-4|.
CASSLGAGAGNQPQHF
>TRBV18|.
CASSPRDSRPNTEAFF
>TRBV28|TRBD1
CASSITGVATGELFF
>TRBV12-5|TRBD1
CASGPRPGQQYEQYF
>TRBV28|.
CASGKGYSQYF